Below are 21 T cell receptor beta chains sequenced from a single sample in a study of CD8 T cells in Susac syndrome. Random hexamers primed reverse transcription of about 0.5 to 1 ug RNA. TCRdb re-derived calls from the immunoSEQ multiplex PCR reads in MiXCR, one entry per CDR3 protein. The repertoire consists of 180,000 or so distinct CDR3 sequences, with about 93% occurring once and the leading ten covering over 0.12%. The sequenced sample consisted of CD4+ T cells from PBMCs. The receptors originated from a human donor in good health.

J is TRBJ1-2 and V is TRBV27; TRBD1 might be the D (5 bases). The CDR3 contains 14 residues. Germline V gene sequence: CDR1 MNHEY, CDR2 SMNVEV (reference sequence). Trimming pared 6 bases from V and 10 bases from J, leaving 21 bases between. The CDR3 sequence is CASRDSNRRSDYTF. CDR3 nucleotides: TGTGCCAGCAGAGATTCCAACAGGAGGTCTGACTACACCTTC.

V gene TRBV29-1 combines with J gene TRBJ2-1, with a possible D match to TRBD2 (5 bases). The CDR3 runs to 13 residues. V gave up 3 bases and J gave up 3 bases, with 9 bases separating them. CDR1 and CDR2 from the germline V gene are SQVTM and ANQGSEA. CDR3 protein: CSVDSAVYNEQFF. The CDR3 coding sequence is TGCAGCGTTGATAGCGCTGTCTACAATGAGCAGTTCTTC.

In this sample, this clonotype turned up once. The J gene is TRBJ2-7, the V gene TRBV2; 8 nucleotides align to TRBD1. CDR3 length: 13 residues. The V gene's germline CDR1 is SNHLY and CDR2 FYNNEI. Unmatched junction bases numbered 8, after V lost 8 bases and J lost 5 bases. CDR3 in amino acids: CASHKDRVDEQYF. The CDR3 DNA reads TGTGCCAGCCACAAGGACAGGGTGGACGAGCAGTACTTC.

This sequence joins TRBV15 and TRBJ1-1; weak D call: TRBD1 (5 bases). With 1 base removed from V and 3 bases from J, the gap between germline ends came to 9 bases. CDR3 length equals 14 residues. Germline CDR1 is LNHNV and CDR2 is YYDKDF (reference sequence). In DNA, the CDR3 is TGTGCCACCAGCAGAGGGGGGATGGACACTGAAGCTTTCTTT. Its protein product is CATSRGGMDTEAFF.

The J gene is TRBJ2-1, the V gene TRBV27; tentative D call: TRBD2 (5 bases). Deletions cut 8 bases from V and 8 bases from J, with 19 bases between. The length of the CDR3 is 14 residues. CDR1 is MNHEY, CDR2 SMNVEV, per germline (reference sequence). The CDR3 sequence: CASPELVPRDEQFF. Written as DNA, the CDR3 is TGTGCCAGCCCCGAACTAGTTCCTCGGGATGAGCAGTTCTTC.

The genes are TRBV6-5 and TRBJ2-5, with 12 bases that match TRBD2. CDR3 length equals 16 residues. In germline, CDR1 is MNHEY, CDR2 SVGAGI. V trimming: 2 bases; J trimming: 2 bases; junction bases outside the gene matches: 3. This CDR3 is CASSYPTSGGQETQYF. CDR3 in DNA: TGTGCCAGCAGTTACCCGACTAGCGGGGGACAAGAGACCCAGTACTTC.

The rearrangement uses TRBV24-1 and TRBJ1-4; TRBD1 matches 7 bases. With 0 bases clipped from V and 3 bases from J, the junction kept 6 bases outside the gene matches. The CDR3 runs 17 residues. In germline, CDR1 is KGHDR, CDR2 SFDVKD. CDR3 protein: CATSDLHQDRPNEKLFF. The CDR3 nucleotides read TGTGCCACCAGTGATTTGCACCAGGACAGGCCTAATGAAAAACTGTTTTTT.

This clonotype was picked up one time. The chain links TRBV6-5 to TRBJ2-5; D gene unclear. The CDR3 is 13 amino acids. V lost 4 bases to trimming and J lost 1 base, with 7 bases between them. Per the germline V gene, CDR1 is MNHEY and CDR2 is SVGAGI. The CDR3 nucleotides are TGTGCCAGCAGTTCACAGTTCCAAGAGACCCAGTACTTC. Amino acid sequence: CASSSQFQETQYF.

This chain links TRBV12-3 or TRBV12-4 with TRBJ2-2; TRBD1 agrees at 8 bases. Germline trimming cut 5 bases from V and 7 bases from J; bases unmatched to any gene: 6. The CDR3 consists of 14 residues. As DNA, the CDR3 is TGTGCCAGCAGTCGGACAGGGTCTATCGGGGAGCTGTTTTTT. Amino acids: CASSRTGSIGELFF.

Here the CDR3 DNA reads TGCGCCAGCAGGACCGGGACAGGGAACGAGCAGTACTTC. It yields the protein CASRTGTGNEQYF. The genes are TRBV5-1 and TRBJ2-7; 9 bases map to TRBD1. Germline CDR1 and CDR2: SGHRS and YFSETQ. The V segment lost 5 bases and the J segment 5 bases; nucleotides outside the gene matches: 5. The CDR3 totals 13 residues.

This clonotype has only one observation. The V call is TRBV9, the J call TRBJ2-5; D may match TRBD1 or TRBD2 (6 bases each). Germline CDR1 reads SGDLS; CDR2 reads YYNGEE. V was shortened by 4 bases and J by 4 bases, with 17 bases between the two germline ends. This CDR3 is built from 15 residues. The CDR3, as DNA: TGTGCCAGCAGCACCACGGGGGCCACCCCAGAGACCCAGTACTTC. Its translation: CASSTTGATPETQYF.

CDR3 in amino acids: CASSILQGQVGNQPQHF. The CDR3 DNA reads as TGTGCCAGTAGTATTCTACAGGGTCAAGTTGGCAATCAGCCCCAGCATTTT. The chain joins TRBV19 to TRBJ1-5, with D maybe TRBD1 (6 bases). The CDR3 consists of 17 residues. The ends were cut back, 3 bases at V and 2 bases at J, with 17 bases in the middle. Germline loops: CDR1 LNHDA, CDR2 SQIVND (reference sequence).

This rearrangement joins TRBV6-6 to TRBJ2-7; the match to TRBD2 covers 11 bases. The CDR3 is 16 amino acids. Germline V gene sequence: CDR1 MNHNY, CDR2 SVGAGI (reference sequence). V lost 5 bases, J lost 0 bases, and 6 bases stayed unmatched. CDR3 in amino acids: CASSPGLAGLSYEQYF. The CDR3, as DNA: TGTGCCAGCAGTCCCGGACTAGCGGGCCTCTCCTACGAGCAGTACTTC.

The genes are TRBV3-1 and TRBJ2-7; D is ambiguous. V lost 4 bases, J lost 3 bases, and 16 bases lay in between. The CDR3 sequence is 15 residues long. Germline V gene data show CDR1 as LGHDT and CDR2 as YNNKEL (reference sequence). CDR3 in amino acids: CASSPRPDPDYEQYF. The CDR3 nucleotides read TGTGCCAGCAGCCCACGCCCGGATCCCGACTACGAGCAGTACTTC.

This sequence joins TRBV4-3 and TRBJ2-7; a weak D match, TRBD1 (5 bases). From germline, CDR1 is LGHNA and CDR2 YSLEER. The CDR3 runs to 12 residues. V shed 0 bases and J shed 6 bases, with 6 bases lying between them. The CDR3 region has the DNA TGCGCCAGCAGCCAAGATCAGGGCGAGCAGTACTTC. It is translated as CASSQDQGEQYF.

The genes are TRBV27 and TRBJ1-6; no definite D call. The V gene's germline CDR1 is MNHEY and CDR2 SMNVEV (reference sequence). The CDR3 covers 13 residues. V was trimmed by 5 bases and J by 10 bases, leaving 12 bases between them. CDR3 protein: CASSGDTRSPLHF. The CDR3 DNA reads TGTGCCAGCAGTGGGGATACCCGATCACCCCTCCACTTT.

The V call is TRBV4-3, the J call TRBJ1-2, with 8 bases matching TRBD1. Germline V gene sequence: CDR1 LGHNA, CDR2 YSLEER. V shed 3 bases and J 4 bases; nucleotides not matched to a gene: 4. This CDR3 is built from 14 residues. CDR3 residues: CASSHSGQVYGYTF. The DNA of the CDR3 is TGCGCCAGCAGCCACTCGGGACAGGTCTATGGCTACACCTTC.

This sequence joins TRBV20-1 and TRBJ1-2; D call uncertain. Per germline, CDR1 DFQATT and CDR2 SNEGSKA (reference sequence). This CDR3 spans 15 amino acids. Deletions cut 1 base from V and 7 bases from J, with 19 bases between. The CDR3 DNA sequence: TGCAGTGCTAGAGCCAAAGAGGTCTCCTTGAGTGGCTACACCTTC. Translating it yields CSARAKEVSLSGYTF.

This clonotype was found once. V is TRBV12-3 or TRBV12-4 and J is TRBJ2-3, with D maybe TRBD2 (6 bases). This CDR3 is 14 amino acids long. V dropped 3 bases and J dropped 3 bases, with 10 bases sitting between them. The chain's CDR3 is CASSLRLGTDTQYF. For the CDR3, the DNA is TGTGCCAGCAGTTTGAGACTAGGGACAGATACGCAGTATTTT.

The chain combines TRBV12-3 or TRBV12-4 with TRBJ1-5; 8 bases align to TRBD1. Trimming cost V 5 bases and J 2 bases; bases outside gene matches: 2. The CDR3 has 14 residues. In DNA form, the CDR3 reads TGTGCCAGCAGTCCGGACAGGGGCAATCAGCCCCAGCATTTT. Translated, it gives CASSPDRGNQPQHF.

This clonotype has just one count. The chain joins TRBV9 to TRBJ1-5; D is possibly TRBD1 (6 bases). V was shortened by 0 bases and J by 7 bases, with 11 bases between the two germline ends. CDR1 and CDR2 (germline): SGDLS, YYNGEE. There are 14 residues in the CDR3. The chain's CDR3 is CASSVDTGPQPQHF. The CDR3 nucleotides read TGTGCCAGCAGCGTAGACACAGGGCCGCAGCCCCAGCATTTT.